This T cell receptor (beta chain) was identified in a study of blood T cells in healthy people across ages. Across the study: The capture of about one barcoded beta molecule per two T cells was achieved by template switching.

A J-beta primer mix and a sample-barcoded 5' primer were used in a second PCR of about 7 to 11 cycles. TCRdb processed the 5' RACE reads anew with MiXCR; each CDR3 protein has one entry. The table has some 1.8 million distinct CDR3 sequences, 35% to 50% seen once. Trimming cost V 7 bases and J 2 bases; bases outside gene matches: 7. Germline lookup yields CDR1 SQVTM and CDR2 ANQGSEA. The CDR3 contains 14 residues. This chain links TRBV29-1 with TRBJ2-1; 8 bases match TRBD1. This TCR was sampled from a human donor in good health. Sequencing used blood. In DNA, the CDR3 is TGCAGCGGCGCCCGGACAGGGACCTACAATGAGCAGTTCTTC. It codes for CSGARTGTYNEQFF.